Shown below are 27 T cell receptor beta chains from a single sample sequenced in a study of cytomegalovirus exposure and HLA in healthy donors. PCR employed 60 Vbeta and 13 Jbeta primers. Libraries were prepared by immunoSEQ multiplex PCR; TCRdb keeps only in-frame clonotypes and omits some of them. The sample contains some 86,000 clones, roughly 83% of which appear only once. Sequencing was carried out using PBMCs. The source of these receptors is a woman between 35 and 50 years old in good health and CMV-seropositive.

The rearrangement uses TRBV6-5 and TRBJ2-7, with D perhaps TRBD2 (6 bases). Germline assignment: CDR1 MNHEY and CDR2 SVGAGI. V dropped 2 bases and J dropped 9 bases, with 14 bases sitting between them. The CDR3 totals 13 residues. Here the CDR3 DNA reads TGTGCCAGCAGTTACGAGTTCGGGCGGGGGCAGTACTTC. Translated, it gives CASSYEFGRGQYF.

This clone occurred once. CDR3 bases: TGCGCCAGCAGCTTGGCCGAACTAGCGGGAACTTCAGAGACCCAGTACTTC. Translated: CASSLAELAGTSETQYF. The chain has TRBV5-1 and TRBJ2-5, with 10 bases fitting TRBD2. From germline, CDR1 is SGHRS and CDR2 YFSETQ. The junction had 9 bases not matched to a gene; V was cut back by 0 bases and J by 4 bases. This CDR3 region has 17 residues.

This clone occurred once. The rearrangement joins TRBV5-1 to TRBJ1-2; D is uncertain. Trimming left V 0 bases short and J 6 bases short, with 12 bases between. The CDR3 loop spans 14 amino acids. Germline V gives CDR1 SGHRS, CDR2 YFSETQ. CDR3 residues: CASSLVTVLDGYTF. In nucleotides, the CDR3 is TGCGCCAGCAGCTTGGTTACAGTCTTGGATGGCTACACCTTC.

The rearrangement joins TRBV11-2 to TRBJ1-1; TRBD1 agrees at 11 bases. J lost 4 bases, V lost 5 bases, and 3 bases had no gene match. This CDR3 is 14 amino acids long. From germline, CDR1 is SGHAT and CDR2 FQNNGV. This chain's CDR3 is CASSTGTGGTEAFF. The DNA for the CDR3 is TGTGCCAGCAGCACTGGGACAGGGGGCACTGAAGCTTTCTTT. Drawing the rest from reference TRBV11-2 and TRBJ1-1, the complete variable domain is EAGVAQSPRYKIIEKRQSVAFWCNPISGHATLYWYQQILGQGPKLLIQFQNNGVVDDSQLPKDRFSAERLKGVDSTLKIQPAKLEDSAVYLCASSTGTGGTEAFFGQGTRLTVV.

This clone was found a few times. The chain joins TRBV28 to TRBJ2-7; perhaps TRBD2 as D (6 bases). The CDR3 runs 12 residues. The V end lost 7 bases, the J end lost 6 bases, and 13 bases lay between the germline ends. The germline V gene encodes CDR1 MDHEN and CDR2 SYDVKM. The CDR3 DNA is TGTGCCAGCACCTCGGGGGTTGTCGAGCAGTACTTC. It specifies CASTSGVVEQYF.

The chain links TRBV25-1 to TRBJ2-2; 9 bases fit TRBD1. The CDR3 has 18 residues. The germline CDR1 and CDR2 sequences are MGHDK and SYGVNS. V was clipped by 4 bases and J by 6 bases; unmatched bases: 15. The CDR3: CASSAHRGTGKGAGELFF. As DNA, the CDR3 is TGTGCCAGCAGTGCGCACCGGGGGACAGGGAAGGGAGCCGGGGAGCTGTTTTTT.

This chain uses TRBV30 with TRBJ1-1; 9 bases agree with TRBD1. Germline trimming cut 2 bases from V and 3 bases from J; bases unmatched to any gene: 10. The CDR3 has 16 residues. CDR1 is GTSNPN and CDR2 is SVGIG in the germline V gene (reference sequence). This CDR3 reads CAWSTGTGGDDTEAFF. The CDR3 DNA sequence: TGTGCCTGGAGTACCGGAACAGGGGGCGATGACACTGAAGCTTTCTTT. The full variable domain, completed using reference TRBV30 and TRBJ1-1, is SQTIHQWPATLVQPVGSPLSLECTVEGTSNPNLYWYRQAAGRGLQLLFYSVGIGQISSEVPQNLSASRPQDRQFILSSKKLLLSDSGFYLCAWSTGTGGDDTEAFFGQGTRLTVV.

This clone was counted a few times. The J gene is TRBJ1-5, the V gene TRBV30; a weak D match, TRBD1 (6 bases). The CDR3 loop spans 14 amino acids. V dropped 1 base and J dropped 3 bases, with 10 bases sitting between them. Germline assignment: CDR1 GTSNPN and CDR2 SVGIG (reference sequence). The CDR3 here is CAWSEWTVNQPQHF. The CDR3 DNA is TGTGCCTGGAGTGAGTGGACAGTCAATCAGCCCCAGCATTTT.

This clone has just one count. This chain links TRBV2 with TRBJ2-3; D is possibly TRBD1 (6 bases). Between the trimmed V and J ends, which lost 6 bases and 1 base, there was a span of 14 bases. Germline V gene sequence: CDR1 SNHLY, CDR2 FYNNEI. This CDR3 has 15 amino acids. CDR3 residues: CASSPQGFGTDTQYF. CDR3 nucleotide sequence: TGTGCCAGCAGCCCACAGGGATTCGGCACAGATACGCAGTATTTT.

The chain has TRBV11-2 and TRBJ1-3; the D is unclear. This CDR3 region has 15 residues. Germline CDR1 SGHAT, CDR2 FQNNGV. Trimming took 1 base from V and 4 from J, leaving 11 bases between them. In DNA, the CDR3 is TGTGCCAGCAGCTTAGTGGTTACACACGGAAACACCATATATTTT. This translates into CASSLVVTHGNTIYF.

The chain is built from TRBV19 and TRBJ2-5, with D maybe TRBD1 (7 bases). V lost 7 bases, J lost 3 bases, and 15 bases lay in between. Germline V gene lookup returns CDR1 LNHDA and CDR2 SQIVND (reference sequence). This CDR3 comprises 14 residues. CDR3 DNA sequence: TGTGCCAGTAAGAGGGGGCCGGGAGAAGAGACCCAGTACTTC. Encoded protein: CASKRGPGEETQYF.

The CDR3 loop is CASSLGAANTEAFF. In nucleotides, the CDR3 is TGTGCCAGCAGCTTAGGCGCGGCTAACACTGAAGCTTTCTTT. This chain links TRBV13 with TRBJ1-1; no reliable D call. The V gene lost 0 bases and the J gene lost 2 bases, with 7 bases spanning the gap. Germline CDR1 and CDR2: PRHDT and FYEKMQ (reference sequence). The CDR3 totals 14 residues.

The rearrangement links TRBV11-2 to TRBJ1-5; D is unclear. Trimming took 4 bases from V and 0 from J, leaving 4 bases between them. Germline CDR1 reads SGHAT; CDR2 reads FQNNGV. CDR3 length equals 13 residues. As DNA, the CDR3 is TGTGCCAGCAGCTCGTATAGCAATCAGCCCCAGCATTTT. It yields the protein CASSSYSNQPQHF.

The chain combines TRBV5-1 with TRBJ2-5; D might be TRBD1 (6 bases). The J call may be incorrect, as the DNA end agrees better with TRBJ2-7. The germline CDR1 and CDR2 sequences are SGHRS and YFSETQ. The CDR3 is 15 residues long. CDR3 loop: CASSLGPGELYEQYF. CDR3 DNA sequence: TGCGCCAGCAGCTTGGGTCCAGGGGAACTTTACGAGCAGTACTTC.

This chain links TRBV19 with TRBJ2-5; 9 nucleotides agree with TRBD2. The V gene end was trimmed by 2 bases and the J gene end by 4 bases; junction bases not matched to a gene: 8. Per germline, CDR1 LNHDA and CDR2 SQIVND (reference sequence). The CDR3 contains 16 residues. CDR3 in DNA: TGTGCCAGTAGTATAACCGGGACTAGCCTGGGAGAGACCCAGTACTTC. It yields the protein CASSITGTSLGETQYF.

The gene calls are TRBV6-5 and TRBJ2-1, with D possibly TRBD2 on 6 matching bases. The CDR3 consists of 15 residues. V was shortened by 6 bases and J by 4 bases, with 16 bases between the two germline ends. From germline, CDR1 is MNHEY and CDR2 SVGAGI. Written as DNA, the CDR3 is TGTGCCAGCAGCCCCATAGCGGCAGGATACAATGAGCAGTTCTTC. Amino acid sequence: CASSPIAAGYNEQFF.

The chain employs TRBV9 and TRBJ2-1; a weak D match, TRBD2 (5 bases). The CDR3 sequence is 13 residues long. Germline CDR1 and CDR2: SGDLS and YYNGEE. Trimming cost V 8 bases and J 4 bases, with 13 bases left between them. The CDR3 DNA reads as TGTGCCAGTGGCGGCGGGCAGTACAATGAGCAGTTCTTC. It specifies CASGGGQYNEQFF. Variable domain in full (rest from reference TRBV9 and TRBJ2-1): DSGVTQTPKHLITATGQRVTLRCSPRSGDLSVYWYQQSLDQGLQFLIQYYNGEERAKGNILERFSAQQFPDLHSELNLSSLELGDSALYFCASGGGQYNEQFFGPGTRLTVL.

This clone was detected a few times. The chain uses TRBV9 and TRBJ2-5, with 9 bases matching TRBD1. The germline CDR1 and CDR2 sequences are SGDLS and YYNGEE. V lost 3 bases to trimming and J lost 3 bases; unmatched junction nucleotides: 12. The CDR3 is made up of 17 amino acids. CDR3 bases: TGTGCCAGCAGCGCACCGACAGGGGGAGCTCAGAAAGAGACCCAGTACTTC. Its translation is CASSAPTGGAQKETQYF.

This chain connects TRBV19 to TRBJ1-2, with D possibly TRBD1 on 6 matching bases. V was trimmed by 6 bases and J by 4 bases, leaving 12 bases between them. CDR1 and CDR2 from the germline V gene are LNHDA and SQIVND (reference sequence). The CDR3 consists of 13 residues. CDR3 nucleotides: TGTGCCAGTAGGCCAGGGGTCCGCTATGGCTACACCTTC. Encoded protein: CASRPGVRYGYTF.

The chain carries TRBV5-1 and TRBJ2-1; 14 bases line up with TRBD2. The CDR3 spans 16 residues. Germline lookup yields CDR1 SGHRS and CDR2 YFSETQ. The trim removed 1 base at V and 6 bases at J, leaving 3 bases unmatched. The CDR3 loop is CASSLPGLAGGNEQFF. The CDR3 coding sequence is TGCGCCAGCAGCTTGCCCGGACTAGCGGGAGGCAATGAGCAGTTCTTC.

The chain has TRBV6-1 and TRBJ1-1, with a weak D call TRBD1 (6 bases). The CDR3 consists of 15 residues. V gave up 0 bases and J gave up 8 bases, with 16 bases separating them. Germline V CDR1 and CDR2: MNHNS, SASEGT. The chain's CDR3 is CASSEALRGASEAFF. CDR3 DNA: TGTGCCAGCAGTGAAGCCCTTCGGGGGGCATCAGAAGCTTTCTTT.

The J gene is TRBJ1-1, the V gene TRBV5-1; maybe TRBD1 (5 bases). Germline V gene data show CDR1 as SGHRS and CDR2 as YFSETQ. This CDR3 region has 14 residues. V gave up 4 bases and J gave up 7 bases, with 17 bases separating them. In nucleotides, the CDR3 is TGCGCCAGCAGCCCGGACACCATGAACGGTGAAGCTTTCTTT. Protein: CASSPDTMNGEAFF.

The genes are TRBV5-1 and TRBJ2-7; 7 positions match TRBD1. The CDR3 runs 14 residues. The trim removed 4 bases at V and 2 bases at J, leaving 6 bases unmatched. Germline lookup yields CDR1 SGHRS and CDR2 YFSETQ. The CDR3 DNA sequence: TGCGCCAGCAGCGCCGGGACAGAGCCCTACGAGCAGTACTTC. Protein sequence: CASSAGTEPYEQYF. The whole variable domain, remainder taken from reference TRBV5-1 and TRBJ2-7, is KAGVTQTPRYLIKTRGQQVTLSCSPISGHRSVSWYQQTPGQGLQFLFEYFSETQRNKGNFPGRFSGRQFSNSRSEMNVSTLELGDSALYLCASSAGTEPYEQYFGPGTRLTVT.

The chain uses TRBV9 and TRBJ1-3; weak D call: TRBD1 (6 bases). Germline V gene data show CDR1 as SGDLS and CDR2 as YYNGEE. Deletions cut 4 bases from V and 8 bases from J, with 10 bases between. This CDR3 region has 12 residues. CDR3 sequence (DNA): TGTGCCAGCAGCCAGGGGATCGACACCATATATTTT. Translation: CASSQGIDTIYF.

This chain links TRBV7-9 with TRBJ2-7, with D uncertain. The V end lost 1 base, the J end lost 2 bases, and 18 bases lay between the germline ends. CDR3 length equals 17 residues. Per germline, CDR1 SEHNR and CDR2 FQNEAQ (reference sequence). The CDR3 coding sequence is TGTGCCAGCAGCTTAGTAAGTTCAGACATCTCTCCCTACGAGCAGTACTTC. Translated: CASSLVSSDISPYEQYF.

The V call is TRBV6-5, the J call TRBJ1-1; TRBD1 agrees at 9 bases. The CDR3 has 14 residues. The V and J ends lost 5 bases and 3 bases, in that order; junction bases with no gene match: 4. The V gene's germline CDR1 is MNHEY and CDR2 SVGAGI. Here the CDR3 reads CASSVDRGDTEAFF. The CDR3 nucleotides read TGTGCCAGCAGTGTGGACAGGGGTGACACTGAAGCTTTCTTT.

The sample holds one count of this clone. This chain joins TRBV29-1 and TRBJ1-1, with 7 nucleotides matching TRBD1. V shed 3 bases, J shed 1 base, and the junction held 2 bases outside the gene matches. Germline lookup yields CDR1 SQVTM and CDR2 ANQGSEA. The CDR3 extends over 13 amino acids. The chain's CDR3 is CSVETGQNTEAFF. CDR3 coding DNA: TGCAGCGTTGAGACAGGGCAGAACACTGAAGCTTTCTTT. Drawing the rest from reference TRBV29-1 and TRBJ1-1, the complete variable domain is SAVISQKPSRDICQRGTSLTIQCQVDSQVTMMFWYRQQPGQSLTLIATANQGSEATYESGFVIDKFPISRPNLTFSTLTVSNMSPEDSSIYLCSVETGQNTEAFFGQGTRLTVV.